The 13 T cell receptor beta chains below all came from one sample that was sequenced in a study of OX40 agonist ivuxolimab in advanced cancers. The protocol was immunoSEQ multiplex PCR, while the TCRdb copy is restricted to in-frame clones and leaves out a portion. The data show 30,000 to 45,000 clones, with under 85% seen just once and over 8.5% held by the top ten. Specimen: CD4+ or CD8+ T cells sorted from blood, collected in a trial of the OX40 agonist ivuxolimab. Receptor source: an adult with an advanced solid tumor such as melanoma, head and neck, liver or kidney cancer.

The V and J genes are TRBV5-1 and TRBJ2-2, with D unresolved. The V end was cut by 0 bases, the J end by 1 base, with 7 bases between. Germline CDR1 SGHRS, CDR2 YFSETQ. This CDR3 is built from 15 residues. The CDR3: CASSLVAGNTGELFF. The CDR3 DNA reads TGCGCCAGCAGCTTGGTAGCAGGGAACACCGGGGAGCTGTTTTTT.

The chain uses TRBV18 and TRBJ1-2; perhaps TRBD1 as D (6 bases). The germline CDR1 and CDR2 sequences are KGHSH and LQKENI. Between the trimmed V and J ends, which lost 4 bases and 8 bases, there was a span of 17 bases. The CDR3 totals 14 residues. The CDR3 sequence: CASSLQQGISGYTF. Here the CDR3 DNA reads TGTGCCAGCTCACTGCAACAGGGCATAAGCGGCTACACCTTC.

The rearrangement joins TRBV29-1 to TRBJ2-1, with D possibly being TRBD1 (5 bases). Germline lookup yields CDR1 SQVTM and CDR2 ANQGSEA. This CDR3 has 16 amino acids. The V and J ends lost 1 base and 1 base respectively, with 14 bases between them. CDR3 loop: CSVEGLVGASYNEQFF. The CDR3 DNA sequence: TGCAGCGTTGAAGGCTTGGTAGGGGCGTCCTACAATGAGCAGTTCTTC.

On this clone: An end of the junction differs from the germline gene, which may be a read error. This rearrangement joins TRBV30 to TRBJ1-3, with a tentative D call TRBD1 (5 bases). In germline, CDR1 is GTSNPN, CDR2 SVGIG (reference sequence). The CDR3 spans 11 residues. The CDR3 reads CAWSVGPGLHF. The CDR3 DNA sequence: TGTGCCTGGAGTGTAGGTCCAGGGCTTCACTTT. Complete variable domain (other parts from reference TRBV30 and TRBJ1-3): SQTIHQWPATLVQPVGSPLSLECTVEGTSNPNLYWYRQAAGRGLQLLFYSVGIGQISSEVPQNLSASRPQDRQFILSSKKLLLSDSGFYLCAWSVGPGLHFGEGSWLTVV.

The chain couples TRBV18 to TRBJ1-1; D not resolved. The CDR3 contains 14 residues. From germline, CDR1 is KGHSH and CDR2 LQKENI. The V and J ends lost 2 bases and 11 bases respectively, with 18 bases between them. This CDR3 reads CASSPTSNLMNAFF. In DNA form, the CDR3 reads TGTGCCAGCTCACCAACGTCCAATTTGATGAATGCTTTCTTT. The whole variable domain, remainder taken from reference TRBV18 and TRBJ1-1, is NAGVMQNPRHLVRRRGQEARLRCSPMKGHSHVYWYRQLPEEGLKFMVYLQKENIIDESGMPKERFSAEFPKEGPSILRIQQVVRGDSAAYFCASSPTSNLMNAFFGQGTRLTVV.

The chain links TRBV7-3 to TRBJ1-1; no definite D call. V gave up 2 bases and J gave up 3 bases, with 10 bases separating them. Looked up from germline, CDR1 is SGHTA and CDR2 is FQGTGA. The CDR3 extends over 14 amino acids. CDR3 in DNA: TGTGCCAGCAGCTTAGTACTCGGGGACACTGAAGCTTTCTTT. Encoded protein: CASSLVLGDTEAFF.

The gene calls are TRBV19 and TRBJ1-1; D uncertain. Trimming pared 3 bases from V and 0 bases from J, leaving 8 bases between. The CDR3 has 14 amino acids. Germline V lookup: CDR1 LNHDA, CDR2 SQIVND (reference sequence). The CDR3: CASSMYTVNTEAFF. CDR3 DNA sequence: TGTGCCAGTAGTATGTATACAGTGAACACTGAAGCTTTCTTT.

The V and J genes are TRBV6-5 and TRBJ2-1, with a possible D match to TRBD2 (6 bases). This CDR3 has 14 residues. The germline V gene encodes CDR1 MNHEY and CDR2 SVGAGI. With 4 bases removed from V and 4 bases from J, the gap between germline ends came to 11 bases. The CDR3 is CASSLVAEYNEQFF. The CDR3 bases are TGTGCCAGCAGTTTAGTAGCGGAGTACAATGAGCAGTTCTTC.

V gene TRBV29-1 combines with J gene TRBJ2-5; a weak D match, TRBD1 (6 bases). The germline V gene encodes CDR1 SQVTM and CDR2 ANQGSEA. The CDR3 has 14 residues. Trimming left V 3 bases short and J 5 bases short, with 16 bases between. The CDR3 reads CSVDNRESGETQYF. The CDR3 DNA reads TGCAGCGTTGATAACAGGGAGTCTGGGGAGACCCAGTACTTC.

The chain employs TRBV7-9 and TRBJ1-1, with D possibly TRBD1 on 5 matching bases. This CDR3 contains 14 residues. The germline V gene encodes CDR1 SEHNR and CDR2 FQNEAQ (reference sequence). Trimming took 0 bases from V and 3 from J, leaving 8 bases between them. CDR3 amino acids: CASSLAGVYTEAFF. The CDR3 nucleotides read TGTGCCAGCAGCTTAGCAGGGGTATACACTGAAGCTTTCTTT.

Of note for this clone: Relative to the germline gene, one junction end is altered; a read error may explain this. The rearrangement uses TRBV7-9 and TRBJ1-4; D might be TRBD1 (6 bases). CDR1 SEHNR and CDR2 FQNEAQ come from the germline V gene (reference sequence). The CDR3 length is 14 residues. CDR3 region: CASSSLGPGERLFF. The CDR3 DNA sequence: TGTGCCAGCAGTTCTCTGGGGCCAGGGGAAAGACTGTTTTTT.

The J gene is TRBJ1-5, the V gene TRBV5-8; D perhaps matches TRBD1 (6 bases). The CDR3 length is 15 residues. Germline V gene lookup returns CDR1 SGHTS and CDR2 YDEGEE. Trimming shortened V by 0 bases and J by 6 bases, and 13 bases separated the two germline ends. The CDR3 bases are TGTGCCAGCAGCTTGGAAACAGGGTACGGTCAGCCCCAGCATTTT. This translates into CASSLETGYGQPQHF. Using reference TRBV5-8 and TRBJ1-5 for the parts outside the CDR3, the full variable domain is EAGVTQSPTHLIKTRGQQATLRCSPISGHTSVYWYQQALGLGLQFLLWYDEGEERNRGNFPPRFSGRQFPNYSSELNVNALELEDSALYLCASSLETGYGQPQHFGDGTRLSIL.

This clone was counted a single time. V is TRBV6-1 and J is TRBJ2-3; TRBD1 aligns across 9 bases. V was pared by 3 bases and J by 5 bases, with 6 bases of the junction left unmatched. The CDR3 length is 15 residues. CDR1 and CDR2 from the germline V gene are MNHNS and SASEGT. This chain's CDR3 is CASSDRGQGLDTQYF. CDR3 coding DNA: TGTGCCAGCAGTGACCGCGGACAGGGGTTAGATACGCAGTATTTT.